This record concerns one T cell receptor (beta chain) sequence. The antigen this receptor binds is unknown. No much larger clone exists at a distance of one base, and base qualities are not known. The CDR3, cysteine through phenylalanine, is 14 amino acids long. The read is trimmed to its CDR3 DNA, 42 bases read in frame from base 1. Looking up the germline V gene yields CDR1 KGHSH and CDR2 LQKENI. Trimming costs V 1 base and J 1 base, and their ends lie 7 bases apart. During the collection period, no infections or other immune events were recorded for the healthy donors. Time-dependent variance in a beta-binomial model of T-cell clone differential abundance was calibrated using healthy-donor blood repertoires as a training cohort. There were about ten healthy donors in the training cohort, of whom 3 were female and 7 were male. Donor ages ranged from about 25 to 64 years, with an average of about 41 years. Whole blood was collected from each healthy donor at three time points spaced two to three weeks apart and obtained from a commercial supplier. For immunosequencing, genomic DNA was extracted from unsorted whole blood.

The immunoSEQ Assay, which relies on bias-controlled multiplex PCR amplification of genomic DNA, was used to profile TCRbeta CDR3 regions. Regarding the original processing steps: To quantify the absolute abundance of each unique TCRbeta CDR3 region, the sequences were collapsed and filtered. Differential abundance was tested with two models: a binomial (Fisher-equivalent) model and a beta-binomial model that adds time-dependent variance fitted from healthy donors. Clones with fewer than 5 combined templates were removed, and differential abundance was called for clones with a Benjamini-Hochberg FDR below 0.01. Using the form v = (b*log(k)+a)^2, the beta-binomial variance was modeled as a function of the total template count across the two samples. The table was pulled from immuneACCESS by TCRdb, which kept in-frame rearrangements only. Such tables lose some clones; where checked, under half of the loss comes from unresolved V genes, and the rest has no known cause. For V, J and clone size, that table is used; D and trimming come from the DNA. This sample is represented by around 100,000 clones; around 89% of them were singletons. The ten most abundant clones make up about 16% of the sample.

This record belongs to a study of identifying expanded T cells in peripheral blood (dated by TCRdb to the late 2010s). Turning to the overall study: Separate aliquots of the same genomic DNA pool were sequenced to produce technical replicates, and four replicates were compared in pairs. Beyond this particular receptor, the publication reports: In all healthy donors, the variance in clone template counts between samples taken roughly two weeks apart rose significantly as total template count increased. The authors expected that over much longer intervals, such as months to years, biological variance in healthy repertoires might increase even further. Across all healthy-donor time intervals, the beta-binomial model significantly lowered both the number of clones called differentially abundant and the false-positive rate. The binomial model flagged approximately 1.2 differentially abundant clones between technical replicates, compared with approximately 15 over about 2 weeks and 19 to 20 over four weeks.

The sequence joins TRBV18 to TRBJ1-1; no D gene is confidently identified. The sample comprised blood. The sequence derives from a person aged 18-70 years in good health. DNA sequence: TGTGCCAGCTCACCACAGCCTGAGAACACTGAAGCTTTCTTT. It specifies CASSPQPENTEAFF.